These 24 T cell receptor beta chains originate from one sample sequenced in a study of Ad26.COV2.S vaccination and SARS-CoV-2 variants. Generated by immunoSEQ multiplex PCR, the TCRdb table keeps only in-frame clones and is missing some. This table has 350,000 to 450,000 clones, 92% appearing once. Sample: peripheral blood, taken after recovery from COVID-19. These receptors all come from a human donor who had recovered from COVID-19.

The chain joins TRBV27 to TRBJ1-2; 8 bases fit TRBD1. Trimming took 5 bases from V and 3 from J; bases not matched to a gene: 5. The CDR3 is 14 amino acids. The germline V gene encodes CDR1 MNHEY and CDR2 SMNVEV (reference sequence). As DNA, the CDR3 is TGTGCCAGCAGTCCAGGGGGCGCGGACTATGGCTACACCTTC. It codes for CASSPGGADYGYTF.

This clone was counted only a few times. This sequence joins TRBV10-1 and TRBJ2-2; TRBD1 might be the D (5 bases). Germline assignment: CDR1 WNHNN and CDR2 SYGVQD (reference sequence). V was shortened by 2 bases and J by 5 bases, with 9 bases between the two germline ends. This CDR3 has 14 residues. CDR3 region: CASSEPGRTGELFF. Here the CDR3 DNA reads TGCGCCAGCAGTGAGCCAGGGCGAACCGGGGAGCTGTTTTTT.

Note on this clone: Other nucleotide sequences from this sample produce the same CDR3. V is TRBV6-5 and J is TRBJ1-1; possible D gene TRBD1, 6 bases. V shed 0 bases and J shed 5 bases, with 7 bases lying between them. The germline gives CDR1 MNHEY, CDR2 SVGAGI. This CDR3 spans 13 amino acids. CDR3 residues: CASSYSGGTEAFF. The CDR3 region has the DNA TGTGCCAGCAGTTACTCAGGGGGGACTGAAGCTTTCTTT.

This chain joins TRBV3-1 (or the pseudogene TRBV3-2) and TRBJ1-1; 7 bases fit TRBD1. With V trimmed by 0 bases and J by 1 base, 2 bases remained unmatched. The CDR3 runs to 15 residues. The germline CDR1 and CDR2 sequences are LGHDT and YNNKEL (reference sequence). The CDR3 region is CASSQEGTANTEAFF. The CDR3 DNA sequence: TGTGCCAGCAGCCAAGAAGGGACAGCGAACACTGAAGCTTTCTTT.

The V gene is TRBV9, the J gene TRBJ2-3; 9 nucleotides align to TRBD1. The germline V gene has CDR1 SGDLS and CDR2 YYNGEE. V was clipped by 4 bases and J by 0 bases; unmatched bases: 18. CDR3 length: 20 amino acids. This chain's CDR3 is CASSKNRDRVSPTSTDTQYF. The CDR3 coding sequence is TGTGCCAGCAGCAAAAACCGGGACAGGGTGTCCCCCACTAGCACAGATACGCAGTATTTT.

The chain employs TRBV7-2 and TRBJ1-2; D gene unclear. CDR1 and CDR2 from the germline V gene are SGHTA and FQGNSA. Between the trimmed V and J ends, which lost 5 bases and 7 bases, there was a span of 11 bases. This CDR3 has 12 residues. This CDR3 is CASSPQSGGYTF. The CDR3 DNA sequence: TGTGCCAGCAGCCCACAATCCGGTGGCTACACCTTC.

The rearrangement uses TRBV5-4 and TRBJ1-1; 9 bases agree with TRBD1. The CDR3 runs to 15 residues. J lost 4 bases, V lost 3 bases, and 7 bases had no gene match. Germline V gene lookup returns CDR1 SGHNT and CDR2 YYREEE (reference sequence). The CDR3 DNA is TGTGCCAGCAGCTATGCAACAGGGGGCATCACTGAAGCTTTCTTT. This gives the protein CASSYATGGITEAFF.

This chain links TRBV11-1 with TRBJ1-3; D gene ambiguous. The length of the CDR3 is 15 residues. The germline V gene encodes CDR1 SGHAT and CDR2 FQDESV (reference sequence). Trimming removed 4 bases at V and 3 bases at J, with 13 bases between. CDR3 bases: TGTGCCAGCAGCTCCGACGGATGGGGTGGAAACACCATATATTTT. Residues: CASSSDGWGGNTIYF.

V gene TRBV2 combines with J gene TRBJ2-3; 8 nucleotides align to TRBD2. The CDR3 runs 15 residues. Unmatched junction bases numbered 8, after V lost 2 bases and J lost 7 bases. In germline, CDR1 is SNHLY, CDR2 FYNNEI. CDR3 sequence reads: CASSEWGLGGNTQYF. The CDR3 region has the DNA TGTGCCAGCAGTGAATGGGGACTAGGGGGGAATACGCAGTATTTT.

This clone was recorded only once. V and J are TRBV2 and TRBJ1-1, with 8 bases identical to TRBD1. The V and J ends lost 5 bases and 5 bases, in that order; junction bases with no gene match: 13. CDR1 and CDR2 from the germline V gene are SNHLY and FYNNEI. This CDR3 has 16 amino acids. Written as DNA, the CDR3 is TGTGCCAGCAGTTCCCCGAGGGGCAGGGGGCTTACTGAAGCTTTCTTT. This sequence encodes CASSSPRGRGLTEAFF. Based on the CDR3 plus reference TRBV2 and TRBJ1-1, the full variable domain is EPEVTQTPSHQVTQMGQEVILRCVPISNHLYFYWYRQILGQKVEFLVSFYNNEISEKSEIFDDQFSVERPDGSNFTLKIRSTKLEDSAMYFCASSSPRGRGLTEAFFGQGTRLTVV.

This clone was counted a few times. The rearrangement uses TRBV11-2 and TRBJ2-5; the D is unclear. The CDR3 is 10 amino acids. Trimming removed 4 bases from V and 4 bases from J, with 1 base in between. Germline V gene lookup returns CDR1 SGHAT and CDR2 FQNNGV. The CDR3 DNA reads TGTGCCAGCAGCTCAGAGACCCAGTACTTC. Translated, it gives CASSSETQYF.

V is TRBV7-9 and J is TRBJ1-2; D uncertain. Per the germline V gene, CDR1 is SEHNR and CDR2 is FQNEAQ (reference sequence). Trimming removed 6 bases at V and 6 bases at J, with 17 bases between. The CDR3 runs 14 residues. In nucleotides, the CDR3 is TGTGCCAGCAGACCAACCGGCGGGGAGAATGGCTACACCTTC. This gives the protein CASRPTGGENGYTF.

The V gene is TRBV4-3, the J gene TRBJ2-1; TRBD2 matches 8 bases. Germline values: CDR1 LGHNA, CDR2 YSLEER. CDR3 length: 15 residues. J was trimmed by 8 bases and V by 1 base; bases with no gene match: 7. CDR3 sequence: CASSQASAGGYEQFF. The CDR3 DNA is TGCGCCAGCAGCCAAGCTTCCGCGGGAGGCTATGAGCAGTTCTTC.

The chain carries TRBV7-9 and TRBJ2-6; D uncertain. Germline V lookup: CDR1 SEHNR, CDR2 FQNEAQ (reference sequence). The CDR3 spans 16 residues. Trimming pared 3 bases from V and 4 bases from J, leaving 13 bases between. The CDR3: CASSFPGEDGANVLTF. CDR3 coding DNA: TGTGCCAGCAGCTTTCCGGGTGAAGACGGGGCCAACGTCCTGACTTTC.

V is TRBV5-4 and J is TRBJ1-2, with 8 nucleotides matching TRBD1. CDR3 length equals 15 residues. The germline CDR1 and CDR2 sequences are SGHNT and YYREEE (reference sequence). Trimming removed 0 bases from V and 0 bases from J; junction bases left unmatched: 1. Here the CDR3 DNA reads TGTGCCAGCAGCTTGGTGACAGGGGCTAACTATGGCTACACCTTC. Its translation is CASSLVTGANYGYTF.

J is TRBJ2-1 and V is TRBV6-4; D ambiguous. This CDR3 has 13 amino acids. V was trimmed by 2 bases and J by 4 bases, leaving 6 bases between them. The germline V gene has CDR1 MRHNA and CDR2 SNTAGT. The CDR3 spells CASSDGMYNEQFF. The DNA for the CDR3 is TGTGCCAGCAGTGACGGAATGTACAATGAGCAGTTCTTC.

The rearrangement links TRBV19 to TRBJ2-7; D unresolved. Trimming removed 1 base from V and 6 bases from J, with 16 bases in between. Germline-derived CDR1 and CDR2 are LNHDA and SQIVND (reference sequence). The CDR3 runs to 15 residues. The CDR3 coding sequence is TGTGCCAGTAGTATAGCCAGGCGACCTACGATCGAGCAGTACTTC. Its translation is CASSIARRPTIEQYF.

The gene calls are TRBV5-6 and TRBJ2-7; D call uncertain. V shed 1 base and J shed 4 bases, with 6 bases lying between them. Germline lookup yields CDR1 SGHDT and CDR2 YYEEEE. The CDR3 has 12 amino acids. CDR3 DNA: TGTGCCAGCAGCTTGTTCTTTTACGAGCAGTACTTC. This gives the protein CASSLFFYEQYF.

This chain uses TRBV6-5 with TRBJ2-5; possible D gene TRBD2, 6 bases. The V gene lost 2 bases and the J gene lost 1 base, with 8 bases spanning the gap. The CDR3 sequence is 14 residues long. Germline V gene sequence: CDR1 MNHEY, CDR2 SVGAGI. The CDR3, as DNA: TGTGCCAGCAGTTACACGGGACTCCAAGAGACCCAGTACTTC. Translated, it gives CASSYTGLQETQYF.

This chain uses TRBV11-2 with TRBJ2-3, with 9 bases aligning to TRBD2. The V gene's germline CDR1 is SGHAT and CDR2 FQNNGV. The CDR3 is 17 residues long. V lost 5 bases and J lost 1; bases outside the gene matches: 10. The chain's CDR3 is CASSPLQRGARTDTQYF. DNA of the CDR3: TGTGCCAGCAGCCCATTACAGCGGGGGGCTCGCACAGATACGCAGTATTTT.

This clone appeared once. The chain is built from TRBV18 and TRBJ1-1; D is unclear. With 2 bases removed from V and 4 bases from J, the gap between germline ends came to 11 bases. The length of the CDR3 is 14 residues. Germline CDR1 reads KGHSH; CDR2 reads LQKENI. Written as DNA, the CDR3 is TGTGCCAGCTCACCAGACGCCCTGAGCACTGAAGCTTTCTTT. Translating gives CASSPDALSTEAFF.

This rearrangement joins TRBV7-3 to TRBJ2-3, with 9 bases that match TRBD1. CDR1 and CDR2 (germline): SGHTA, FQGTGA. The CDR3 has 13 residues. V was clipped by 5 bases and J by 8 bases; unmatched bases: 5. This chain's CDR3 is CASSRGQGGTQYF. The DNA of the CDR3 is TGTGCCAGCAGCCGGGGACAGGGCGGTACGCAGTATTTT. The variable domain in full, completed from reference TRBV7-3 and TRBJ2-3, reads GAGVSQTPSNKVTEKGKYVELRCDPISGHTALYWYRQSLGQGPEFLIYFQGTGAADDSGLPNDRFFAVRPEGSVSTLKIQRTERGDSAVYLCASSRGQGGTQYFGPGTRLTVL.

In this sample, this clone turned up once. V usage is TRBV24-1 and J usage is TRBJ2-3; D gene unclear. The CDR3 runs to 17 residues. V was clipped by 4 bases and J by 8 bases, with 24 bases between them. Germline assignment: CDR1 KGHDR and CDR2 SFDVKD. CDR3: CATSEVRHSDALGTQYF. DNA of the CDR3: TGTGCCACCAGTGAAGTGAGGCACAGCGACGCACTGGGTACGCAGTATTTT.

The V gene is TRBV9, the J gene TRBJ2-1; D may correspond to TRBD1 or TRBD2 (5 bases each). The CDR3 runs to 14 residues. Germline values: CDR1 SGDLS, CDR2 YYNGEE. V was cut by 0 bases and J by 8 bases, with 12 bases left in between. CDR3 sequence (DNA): TGTGCCAGCAGCGTAGTGGGACCCTATGATGAGCAGTTCTTC. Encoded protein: CASSVVGPYDEQFF.